One sample yielded the 5 T cell receptor beta chains listed below, sequenced in a study of Ad26.COV2.S vaccination and SARS-CoV-2 variants. The method was immunoSEQ multiplex PCR; TCRdb's version includes in-frame clones alone and lacks a portion of them. The data hold around 450,000 clones, with about 91% observed a single time. The treatment denotes: roughly 19 received Ad26.COV2.S at low or high dose, single or two shots; 5 received placebo; per-sample allocation not given. Sampling was performed 63 days after the first vaccine or placebo injection. This specimen consisted of peripheral blood, obtained in a trial of Ad26.COV2.S vaccine versus placebo. The receptor set was obtained from a person between 18 and 65 years old who received the Ad26.COV2.S COVID-19 vaccine or a placebo.

In this sample, this clone turned up a few times. The chain uses TRBV5-1 and TRBJ2-7; possible D gene TRBD1, 5 bases. The CDR3 extends over 14 amino acids. Germline V CDR1 and CDR2: SGHRS, YFSETQ. Trimming left V 0 bases short and J 0 bases short, with 7 bases between. The CDR3 loop is CASSLEGPSYEQYF. CDR3 bases: TGCGCCAGCAGCTTGGAGGGGCCCTCCTACGAGCAGTACTTC.

This chain uses TRBV4-1 with TRBJ2-3; no clear D. The V and J ends lost 3 bases and 2 bases respectively, with 6 bases between them. Germline assignment: CDR1 MGHRA and CDR2 YSYEKL. This CDR3 has 13 residues. CDR3 in DNA: TGCGCCAGCAGCCAGGAATACACAGATACGCAGTATTTT. This codes for CASSQEYTDTQYF.

The chain combines TRBV25-1 with TRBJ2-5; maybe TRBD1 (6 bases). The V gene's germline CDR1 is MGHDK and CDR2 SYGVNS. The CDR3 is 14 residues long. V was pared by 4 bases and J by 5 bases, with 14 bases between. CDR3 sequence: CASSGLQGGETQYF. The CDR3 DNA is TGTGCCAGCAGTGGGCTACAGGGCGGGGAGACCCAGTACTTC.

The J gene is TRBJ2-7, the V gene TRBV27; D may be TRBD1 or TRBD2 (5 bases each). The germline V gene has CDR1 MNHEY and CDR2 SMNVEV (reference sequence). This CDR3 has 13 residues. V gave up 3 bases and J gave up 4 bases, with 10 bases separating them. The CDR3: CASSFTRGYEQYV. The CDR3 region has the DNA TGTGCCAGCAGTTTCACTAGGGGTTACGAGCAGTACGTC.

The chain recombines TRBV7-3 with TRBJ2-3, with 8 bases aligning to TRBD2. After removal of 5 bases from V and 3 bases from J, the junction contained 7 bases not matched to a gene. This CDR3 is built from 15 residues. Germline loops: CDR1 SGHTA, CDR2 FQGTGA. The CDR3 reads CASSLSRGGTDTQYF. The CDR3 coding sequence is TGTGCCAGCAGCCTCTCCCGGGGGGGGACAGATACGCAGTATTTT.